The T cell receptor beta chain described here comes from a study of blood T cell repertoires in COVID-19. This CDR3 spans 12 amino acids. V was pared by 7 bases and J by 6 bases, with 10 bases between. Looked up from germline, CDR1 is MNHEY and CDR2 is SVGAGI. Libraries were prepared by immunoSEQ multiplex PCR; TCRdb keeps only in-frame clonotypes and omits some of them. The table records 99,000 or so clones, 65% to 90% of them present only once. Sequenced sample: peripheral blood. This sequence was found in a man older than 75 with acute or convalescent COVID-19. The chain uses TRBV6-5 and TRBJ1-5; possible D gene TRBD1, 5 bases. In nucleotides, the CDR3 is TGTGCCAGCAAACAGGAAGGTCAGCCCCAGCATTTT. Its protein is CASKQEGQPQHF.